This passage covers 16 T cell receptor beta chains from one sample sequenced in a study of neurological immune-mediated disorders. TCRdb processed the 5' RACE reads anew with MiXCR; each CDR3 protein has one entry. The table shows about 60,000 distinct CDR3 sequences, with 4.2% occurring only once. The specimen sequenced was PBMCs. Every receptor here comes from a man aged 45-65 years with multiple sclerosis.

This clonotype was seen repeatedly, ten times or more. The chain combines TRBV5-1 with TRBJ2-2; 7 bases agree with TRBD1. CDR3 length: 16 residues. From germline, CDR1 is SGHRS and CDR2 YFSETQ. With 6 bases clipped from V and 4 bases from J, the junction kept 12 bases outside the gene matches. CDR3 coding DNA: TGCGCCAGCACCCAGACAGGGACCCGCGGCACCGGGGAGCTGTTTTTT. It encodes CASTQTGTRGTGELFF.

This clonotype has at least ten counts. The chain employs TRBV7-3 and TRBJ1-1, with a tentative D call TRBD1 (5 bases). Deletions cut 5 bases from V and 3 bases from J, with 16 bases between. Germline CDR1 reads SGHTA; CDR2 reads FQGTGA. This CDR3 is built from 15 residues. The CDR3 DNA is TGTGCCAGCAGCCTACGGACAACGGGGGACACTGAAGCTTTCTTT. The encoded protein is CASSLRTTGDTEAFF.

This clonotype has at least ten counts. The gene calls are TRBV7-2 and TRBJ2-1; TRBD1 is a possible D gene (5 bases). CDR1 is SGHTA and CDR2 is FQGNSA in the germline V gene. This CDR3 region has 12 residues. The ends were cut back, 3 bases at V and 6 bases at J, with 6 bases in the middle. In nucleotides, the CDR3 is TGTGCCAGCAGCTTTCAGGGCAATGAGCAGTTCTTC. Translated: CASSFQGNEQFF. The full variable domain, in which reference TRBV7-2 and TRBJ2-1 provide the parts outside the CDR3, is GAGVSQSPSNKVTEKGKDVELRCDPISGHTALYWYRQSLGQGLEFLIYFQGNSAPDKSGLPSDRFSAERTGGSVSTLTIQRTQQEDSAVYLCASSFQGNEQFFGPGTRLTVL.

V is TRBV11-2 and J is TRBJ2-1; possible D gene TRBD2, 5 bases. The CDR3 consists of 14 residues. CDR1 and CDR2 from the germline V gene are SGHAT and FQNNGV. V shed 3 bases and J shed 4 bases, with 10 bases lying between them. The CDR3 is CASSFYGVYNEQFF. The CDR3, as DNA: TGTGCCAGCAGCTTTTACGGGGTTTACAATGAGCAGTTCTTC.

This clonotype was recorded many times. The rearrangement links TRBV5-1 to TRBJ2-3; 9 positions match TRBD1. Germline CDR1 SGHRS, CDR2 YFSETQ. The CDR3 is 15 residues long. V lost 3 bases, J lost 4 bases, and 6 bases stayed unmatched. The CDR3 DNA reads TGCGCCAGCAGCTCCGAGGGACAGGGCGCAGATACGCAGTATTTT. It yields the protein CASSSEGQGADTQYF. Complete variable domain (other parts from reference TRBV5-1 and TRBJ2-3): KAGVTQTPRYLIKTRGQQVTLSCSPISGHRSVSWYQQTPGQGLQFLFEYFSETQRNKGNFPGRFSGRQFSNSRSEMNVSTLELGDSALYLCASSSEGQGADTQYFGPGTRLTVL.

This clonotype occurred many times. This chain uses TRBV5-1 with TRBJ2-2, with D uncertain. V lost 1 base, J lost 1 base, and 8 bases lay in between. The CDR3 totals 15 residues. Germline lookup yields CDR1 SGHRS and CDR2 YFSETQ. In nucleotides, the CDR3 is TGCGCCAGCAGCTTGTCAGCAGGGAACACCGGGGAGCTGTTTTTT. It yields the protein CASSLSAGNTGELFF.

This clonotype showed up many times. The rearrangement links TRBV7-2 to TRBJ2-7; perhaps D is TRBD1 or TRBD2 (5 bases each). From germline, CDR1 is SGHTA and CDR2 FQGNSA. V was cut by 1 base and J by 1 base, with 11 bases left in between. The CDR3 is made up of 15 amino acids. The CDR3: CASSLVVGTSYEQYF. CDR3 sequence (DNA): TGTGCCAGCAGCTTAGTTGTGGGGACGTCCTACGAGCAGTACTTC. Based on the CDR3 plus reference TRBV7-2 and TRBJ2-7, the full variable domain is GAGVSQSPSNKVTEKGKDVELRCDPISGHTALYWYRQSLGQGLEFLIYFQGNSAPDKSGLPSDRFSAERTGGSVSTLTIQRTQQEDSAVYLCASSLVVGTSYEQYFGPGTRLTVT.

This clonotype was detected many times. The chain carries TRBV29-1 and TRBJ1-1; D is ambiguous. The germline gives CDR1 SQVTM, CDR2 ANQGSEA. Trimming took 1 base from V and 1 from J, leaving 13 bases between them. The CDR3 consists of 15 residues. CDR3 DNA: TGCAGCGTTGAAGCTGGCGGGTGGGGGAACACTGAAGCTTTCTTT. This gives the protein CSVEAGGWGNTEAFF.

Many counts were recorded for this clonotype. The chain joins TRBV4-1 to TRBJ1-4; maybe TRBD1 (6 bases). Trimming removed 4 bases at V and 5 bases at J, with 14 bases between. This CDR3 comprises 15 residues. The V gene's germline CDR1 is MGHRA and CDR2 YSYEKL. This chain's CDR3 is CASSLKGQQNEKLFF. The CDR3 region has the DNA TGCGCCAGCAGCCTCAAAGGACAGCAAAATGAAAAACTGTTTTTT.

The table lists this clonotype with many counts. This chain joins TRBV20-1 and TRBJ2-2; 7 positions agree with TRBD2. Trimming at V came to 6 bases and at J to 5 bases, leaving 9 bases not matched to a gene. Germline V gene sequence: CDR1 DFQATT, CDR2 SNEGSKA (reference sequence). The CDR3 consists of 14 residues. In DNA, the CDR3 is TGCAGTGCAAGGGCCCAGGGAGGGACCGGGGAGCTGTTTTTT. It translates to CSARAQGGTGELFF.

This clonotype was counted ten times or more. The rearrangement uses TRBV11-2 and TRBJ2-7; D may be TRBD2 (5 bases). This CDR3 contains 15 residues. The V end was cut by 4 bases, the J end by 7 bases, with 20 bases between. From germline, CDR1 is SGHAT and CDR2 FQNNGV. The CDR3 DNA is TGTGCCAGCAGCTCCGACCGCCCCAGCTGGGAGGAGCAGTACTTC. Translating gives CASSSDRPSWEEQYF.

This clonotype has at least ten counts. The V call is TRBV10-1, the J call TRBJ2-2, with D perhaps given as TRBD1 or TRBD2 (5 bases each). V was clipped by 5 bases and J by 4 bases, with 14 bases between them. Germline loops: CDR1 WNHNN, CDR2 SYGVQD (reference sequence). This CDR3 spans 15 amino acids. Written as DNA, the CDR3 is TGCGCCAGCAGTCTACGGGGCGCAGGCACCGGGGAGCTGTTTTTT. Translation: CASSLRGAGTGELFF.

This clonotype was seen at least ten times. This chain links TRBV24-1 with TRBJ2-3; D is perhaps TRBD2 (6 bases). Trimming cost V 0 bases and J 10 bases, with 13 bases left between them. The CDR3 runs to 14 residues. Germline loops: CDR1 KGHDR, CDR2 SFDVKD. CDR3 loop: CATSDLSGVGAQYF. For the CDR3, the DNA is TGTGCCACCAGTGATTTGTCGGGGGTTGGGGCGCAGTATTTT.

A few counts support this clonotype. DNA for the CDR3: TGTGCCATCAGTGAGGGAACAGTCGTCAATGAAAAACTGTTTTTT. It is translated as CAISEGTVVNEKLFF. V and J are TRBV10-3 and TRBJ1-4; the D is unclear. This CDR3 contains 15 residues. Between the trimmed V and J ends, which lost 2 bases and 5 bases, there was a span of 12 bases. Germline V gene data show CDR1 as ENHRY and CDR2 as SYGVKD.

The V call is TRBV20-1, the J call TRBJ2-5; no definite D call. Per germline, CDR1 DFQATT and CDR2 SNEGSKA (reference sequence). The CDR3 has 12 amino acids. V was clipped by 3 bases and J by 0 bases, with 5 bases between them. In DNA, the CDR3 is TGCAGTGCTAGCCCTGACCAAGAGACCCAGTACTTC. Its protein is CSASPDQETQYF.

V and J are TRBV10-3 and TRBJ2-3, with D unclear. The germline gives CDR1 ENHRY, CDR2 SYGVKD. This CDR3 comprises 13 residues. V lost 1 base and J lost 4, with 6 bases in between. The CDR3: CAISEWDPDTQYF. CDR3 DNA sequence: TGTGCCATCAGTGAGTGGGATCCAGATACGCAGTATTTT.